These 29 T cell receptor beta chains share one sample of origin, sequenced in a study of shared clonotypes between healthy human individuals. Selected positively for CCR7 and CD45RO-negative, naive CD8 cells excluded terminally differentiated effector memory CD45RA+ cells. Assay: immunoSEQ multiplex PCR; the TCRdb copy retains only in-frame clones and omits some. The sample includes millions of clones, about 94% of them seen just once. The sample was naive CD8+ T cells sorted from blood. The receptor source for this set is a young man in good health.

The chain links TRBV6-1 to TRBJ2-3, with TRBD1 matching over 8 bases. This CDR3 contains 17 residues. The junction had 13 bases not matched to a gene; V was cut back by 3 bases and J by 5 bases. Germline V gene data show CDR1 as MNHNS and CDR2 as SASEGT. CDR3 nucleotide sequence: TGTGCCAGCAGTGATGACAGGGGCCACTTCAATGTAGATACGCAGTATTTT. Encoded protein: CASSDDRGHFNVDTQYF.

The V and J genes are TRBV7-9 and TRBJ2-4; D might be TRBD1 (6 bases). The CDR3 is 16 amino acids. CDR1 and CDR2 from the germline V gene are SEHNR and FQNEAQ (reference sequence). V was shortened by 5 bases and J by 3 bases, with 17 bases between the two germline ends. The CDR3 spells CASSEITGLDKNIQYF. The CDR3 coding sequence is TGTGCCAGCAGCGAAATCACAGGGTTAGACAAAAACATTCAGTACTTC.

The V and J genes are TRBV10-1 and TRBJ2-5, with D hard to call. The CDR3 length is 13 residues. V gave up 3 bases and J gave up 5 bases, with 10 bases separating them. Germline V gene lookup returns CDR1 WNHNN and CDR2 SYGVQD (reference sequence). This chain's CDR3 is CASSETIWETQYF. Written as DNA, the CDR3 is TGCGCCAGCAGTGAAACGATCTGGGAGACCCAGTACTTC.

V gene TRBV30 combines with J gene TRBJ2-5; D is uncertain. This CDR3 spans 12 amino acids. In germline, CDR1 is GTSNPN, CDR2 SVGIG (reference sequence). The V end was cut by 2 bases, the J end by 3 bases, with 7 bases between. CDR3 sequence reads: CAWSILEETQYF. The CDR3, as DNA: TGTGCCTGGAGTATATTAGAAGAGACCCAGTACTTC.

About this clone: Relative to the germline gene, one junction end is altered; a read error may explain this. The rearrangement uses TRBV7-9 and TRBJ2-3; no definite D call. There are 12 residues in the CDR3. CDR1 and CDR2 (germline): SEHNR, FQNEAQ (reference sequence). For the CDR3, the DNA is TGTGCCAGCAGCGCCTCGGTCGTCTCCCCGGTTTTT. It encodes CASSASVVSPVF.

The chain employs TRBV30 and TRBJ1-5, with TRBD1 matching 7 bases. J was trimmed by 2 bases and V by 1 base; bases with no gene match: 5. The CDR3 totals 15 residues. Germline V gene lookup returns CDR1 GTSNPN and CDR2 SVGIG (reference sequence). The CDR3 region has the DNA TGTGCCTGGAGTGACTCAGGGGGTGGCAATCAGCCCCAGCATTTT. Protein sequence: CAWSDSGGGNQPQHF.

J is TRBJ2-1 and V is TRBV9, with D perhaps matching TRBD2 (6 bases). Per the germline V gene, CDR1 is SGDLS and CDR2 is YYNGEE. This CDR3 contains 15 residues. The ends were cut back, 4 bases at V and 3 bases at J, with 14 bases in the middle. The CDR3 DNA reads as TGTGCCAGCAGCCCCTTTAGCGGAAGCTACAATGAGCAGTTCTTC. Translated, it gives CASSPFSGSYNEQFF.

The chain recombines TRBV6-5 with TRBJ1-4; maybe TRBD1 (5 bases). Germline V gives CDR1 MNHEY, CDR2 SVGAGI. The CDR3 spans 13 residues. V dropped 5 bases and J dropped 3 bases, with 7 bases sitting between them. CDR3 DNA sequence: TGTGCCAGCAGTCCGGGGCCTAATGAAAAACTGTTTTTT. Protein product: CASSPGPNEKLFF.

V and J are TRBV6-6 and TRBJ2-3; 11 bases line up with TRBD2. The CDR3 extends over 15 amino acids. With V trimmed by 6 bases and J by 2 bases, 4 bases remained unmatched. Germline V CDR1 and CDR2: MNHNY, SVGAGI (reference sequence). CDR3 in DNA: TGTGCCAGCAGAACGGGACTAGCGGACACAGATACGCAGTATTTT. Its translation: CASRTGLADTDTQYF.

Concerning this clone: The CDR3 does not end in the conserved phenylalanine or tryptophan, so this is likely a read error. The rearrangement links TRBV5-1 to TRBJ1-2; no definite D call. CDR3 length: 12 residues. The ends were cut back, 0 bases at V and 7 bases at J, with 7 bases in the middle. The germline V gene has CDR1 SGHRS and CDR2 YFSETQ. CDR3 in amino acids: CASSLEWGGYTS. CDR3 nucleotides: TGCGCCAGCAGCTTGGAATGGGGTGGCTACACCTCC.

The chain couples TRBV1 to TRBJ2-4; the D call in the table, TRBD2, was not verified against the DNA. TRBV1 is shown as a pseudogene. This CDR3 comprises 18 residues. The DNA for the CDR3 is TGCACCAGCAGCCAAGATCCCAGGAGCGGGGGGGTCAAAAACATTCAGTACTTC. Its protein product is CTSSQDPRSGGVKNIQYF.

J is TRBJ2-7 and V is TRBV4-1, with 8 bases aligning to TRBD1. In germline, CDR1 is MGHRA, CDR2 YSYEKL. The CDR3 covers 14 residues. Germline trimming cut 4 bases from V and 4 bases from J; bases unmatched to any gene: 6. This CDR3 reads CASSRPGQVYEQYF. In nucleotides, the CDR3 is TGCGCCAGCAGCCGACCGGGACAGGTTTACGAGCAGTACTTC.

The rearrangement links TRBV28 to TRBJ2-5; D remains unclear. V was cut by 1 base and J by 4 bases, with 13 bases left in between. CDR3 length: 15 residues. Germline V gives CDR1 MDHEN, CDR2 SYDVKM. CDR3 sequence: CASSLFARVGETQYF. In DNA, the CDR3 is TGTGCCAGCAGTTTATTCGCGCGAGTCGGAGAGACCCAGTACTTC. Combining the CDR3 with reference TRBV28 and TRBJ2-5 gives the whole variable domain DVKVTQSSRYLVKRTGEKVFLECVQDMDHENMFWYRQDPGLGLRLIYFSYDVKMKEKGDIPEGYSVSREKKERFSLILESASTNQTSMYLCASSLFARVGETQYFGPGTRLLVL.

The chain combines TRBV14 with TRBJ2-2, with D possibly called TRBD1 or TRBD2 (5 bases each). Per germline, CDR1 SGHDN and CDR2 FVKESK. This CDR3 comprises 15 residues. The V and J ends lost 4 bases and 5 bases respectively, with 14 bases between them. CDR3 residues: CASSRDFGATGELFF. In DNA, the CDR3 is TGTGCCAGCAGCCGCGACTTCGGGGCAACCGGGGAGCTGTTTTTT.

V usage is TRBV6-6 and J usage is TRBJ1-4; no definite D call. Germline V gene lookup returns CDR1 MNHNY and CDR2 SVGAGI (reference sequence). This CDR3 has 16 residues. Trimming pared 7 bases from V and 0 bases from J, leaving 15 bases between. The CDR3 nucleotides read TGTGCCAGCAATCATCTTCGGTTAACAACTAATGAAAAACTGTTTTTT. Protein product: CASNHLRLTTNEKLFF.

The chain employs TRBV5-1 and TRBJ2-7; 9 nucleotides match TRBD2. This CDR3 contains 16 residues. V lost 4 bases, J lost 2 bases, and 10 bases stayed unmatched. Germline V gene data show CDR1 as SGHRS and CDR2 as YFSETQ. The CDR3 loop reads CASSPDVAGGPYEQYF. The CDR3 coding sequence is TGCGCCAGCAGCCCAGATGTGGCGGGGGGGCCCTACGAGCAGTACTTC.

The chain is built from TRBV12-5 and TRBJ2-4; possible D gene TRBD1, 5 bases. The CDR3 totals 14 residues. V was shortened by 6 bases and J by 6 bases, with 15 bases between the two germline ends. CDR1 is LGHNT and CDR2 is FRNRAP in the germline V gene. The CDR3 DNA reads TGTGCTAGTGGCTTGTCGTCCCAGGGAAACATTCAGTACTTC. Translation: CASGLSSQGNIQYF.

CDR3 coding DNA: TGCGCCAGCAGCCAAGATGTCCTAGCGGGAGAAGATACGCAGTATTTT. It is translated as CASSQDVLAGEDTQYF. The chain links TRBV4-1 to TRBJ2-3; 10 positions agree with TRBD2. The V and J ends lost 0 bases and 5 bases, in that order; junction bases with no gene match: 5. From germline, CDR1 is MGHRA and CDR2 YSYEKL. CDR3 size: 16 residues.

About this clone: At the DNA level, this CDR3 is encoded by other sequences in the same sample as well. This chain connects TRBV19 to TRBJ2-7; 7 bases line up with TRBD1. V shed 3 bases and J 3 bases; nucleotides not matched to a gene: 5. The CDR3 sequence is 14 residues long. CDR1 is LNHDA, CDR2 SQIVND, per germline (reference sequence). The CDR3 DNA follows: TGTGCCAGTAGTATGGGGGCAGGGGGCTACGAGCAGTACTTC. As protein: CASSMGAGGYEQYF.

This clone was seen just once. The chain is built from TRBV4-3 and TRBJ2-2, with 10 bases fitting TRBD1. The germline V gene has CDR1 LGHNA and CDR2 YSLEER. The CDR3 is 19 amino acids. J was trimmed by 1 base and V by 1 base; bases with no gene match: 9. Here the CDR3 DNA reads TGCGCCAGCAGCCAAGCACCCGGGACAGGGGTTGGGAACACCGGGGAGCTGTTTTTT. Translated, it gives CASSQAPGTGVGNTGELFF.

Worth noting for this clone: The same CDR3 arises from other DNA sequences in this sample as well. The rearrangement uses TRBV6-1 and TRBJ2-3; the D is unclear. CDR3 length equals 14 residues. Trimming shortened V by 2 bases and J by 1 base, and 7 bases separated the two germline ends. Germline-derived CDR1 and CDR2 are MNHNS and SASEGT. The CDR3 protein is CASSELVGTDTQYF. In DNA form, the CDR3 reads TGTGCCAGCAGTGAACTCGTGGGCACAGATACGCAGTATTTT.

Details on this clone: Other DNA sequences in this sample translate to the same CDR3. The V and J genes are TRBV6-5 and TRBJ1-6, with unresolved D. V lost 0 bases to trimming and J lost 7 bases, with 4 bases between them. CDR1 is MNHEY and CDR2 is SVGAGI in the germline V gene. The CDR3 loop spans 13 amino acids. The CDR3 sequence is CASSYSDNSPLHF. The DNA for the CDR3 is TGTGCCAGCAGTTACTCGGACAATTCACCCCTCCACTTT.

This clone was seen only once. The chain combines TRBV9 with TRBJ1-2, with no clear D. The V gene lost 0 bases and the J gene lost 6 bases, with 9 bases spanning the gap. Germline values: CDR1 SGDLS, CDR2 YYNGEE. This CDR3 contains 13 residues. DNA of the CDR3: TGTGCCAGCAGCGTAGCTGTTGGGAATGGCTACACCTTC. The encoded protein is CASSVAVGNGYTF.

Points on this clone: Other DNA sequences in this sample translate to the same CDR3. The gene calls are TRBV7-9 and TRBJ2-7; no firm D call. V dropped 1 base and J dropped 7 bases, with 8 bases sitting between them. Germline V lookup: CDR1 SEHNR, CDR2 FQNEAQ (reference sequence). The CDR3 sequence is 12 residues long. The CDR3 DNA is TGTGCCAGCAGCTTAGGTGCTTCAGAGCAGTACTTC. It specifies CASSLGASEQYF. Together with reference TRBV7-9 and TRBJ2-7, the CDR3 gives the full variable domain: DTGVSQNPRHKITKRGQNVTFRCDPISEHNRLYWYRQTLGQGPEFLTYFQNEAQLEKSRLLSDRFSAERPKGSFSTLEIQRTEQGDSAMYLCASSLGASEQYFGPGTRLTVT.

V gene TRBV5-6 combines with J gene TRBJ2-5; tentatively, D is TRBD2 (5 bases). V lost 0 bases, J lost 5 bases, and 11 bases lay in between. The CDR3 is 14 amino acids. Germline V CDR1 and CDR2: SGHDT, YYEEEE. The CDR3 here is CASSLDGLEETQYF. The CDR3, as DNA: TGTGCCAGCAGCTTGGATGGACTTGAGGAGACCCAGTACTTC. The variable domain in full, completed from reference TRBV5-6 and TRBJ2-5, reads DAGVTQSPTHLIKTRGQQVTLRCSPKSGHDTVSWYQQALGQGPQFIFQYYEEEERQRGNFPDRFSGHQFPNYSSELNVNALLLGDSALYLCASSLDGLEETQYFGPGTRLLVL.

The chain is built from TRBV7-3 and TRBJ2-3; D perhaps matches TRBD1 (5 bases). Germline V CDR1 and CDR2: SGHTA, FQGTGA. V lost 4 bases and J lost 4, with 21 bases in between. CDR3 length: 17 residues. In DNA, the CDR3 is TGTGCCAGCAGCTCGGGTATTGGCAGCCCAGGGTCAGATACGCAGTATTTT. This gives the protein CASSSGIGSPGSDTQYF.

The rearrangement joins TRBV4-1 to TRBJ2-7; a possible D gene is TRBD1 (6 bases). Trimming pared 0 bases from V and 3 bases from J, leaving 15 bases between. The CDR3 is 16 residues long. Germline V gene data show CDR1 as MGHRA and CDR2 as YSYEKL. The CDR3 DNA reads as TGCGCCAGCAGCCAAGATCTGGGGGCTTCGGTCTACGAGCAGTACTTC. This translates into CASSQDLGASVYEQYF.

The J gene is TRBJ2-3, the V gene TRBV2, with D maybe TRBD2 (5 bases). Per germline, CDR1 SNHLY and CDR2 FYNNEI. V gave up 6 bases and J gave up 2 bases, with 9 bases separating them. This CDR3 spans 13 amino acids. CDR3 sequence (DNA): TGTGCCAGCAGAAGCGGTAACACAGATACGCAGTATTTT. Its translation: CASRSGNTDTQYF.

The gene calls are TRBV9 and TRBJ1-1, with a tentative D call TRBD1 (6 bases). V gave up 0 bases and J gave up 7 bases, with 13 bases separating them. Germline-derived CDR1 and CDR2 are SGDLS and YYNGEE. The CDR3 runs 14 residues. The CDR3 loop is CASSVATGNYEAFF. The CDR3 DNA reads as TGTGCCAGCAGCGTAGCCACAGGGAACTATGAAGCTTTCTTT.